These T cell receptor beta chains were read from a single sample in a study of CD8 T cells in ankylosing spondylitis. MiXCR was run by TCRdb on the 5' RACE reads, yielding one entry per CDR3 protein. The sample carries under 200,000 distinct CDR3 sequences, around 8.9% recorded once. The material sequenced was blood, either unsorted or a sorted T cell fraction (not recorded which). The receptors shown here come from a female donor with ankylosing spondylitis or in good health (not recorded which). Each CDR3 is given with its conserved first and last residue. Each record gives: V gene, J gene, D gene, CDR3 length, clone size, CDR3 DNA, CDR3 protein. D genes are given only for firm matches. The size of a clone is reported for some rows only, either as once, few or many, or as a class for expanded clones.

v_call: TRBV5-8
j_call: TRBJ2-5
d_call: .
cdr3_length: 15
clone_size: .
cdr3_nt: TGTGCCAGCAGCTTGATGGGGGGCGCGTCAGAGACCCAGTACTTC
cdr3_aa: CASSLMGGASETQYF

v_call: TRBV29-1
j_call: TRBJ2-1
d_call: .
cdr3_length: 14
clone_size: .
cdr3_nt: TGCAGCGTTGCTTCAGGGAGGCTTTACAATGAGCAGTTCTTC
cdr3_aa: CSVASGRLYNEQFF

v_call: TRBV2
j_call: TRBJ1-2
d_call: .
cdr3_length: 13
clone_size: many
cdr3_nt: TGTGCCAGCAGTTCTCCGGGGTCTCAAGGCTACACCTTC
cdr3_aa: CASSSPGSQGYTF

v_call: TRBV6-2/TRBV6-3
j_call: TRBJ2-7
d_call: TRBD2
cdr3_length: 16
clone_size: few
cdr3_nt: TGTGCCAGCACCCTCGTCGGACTAGCGGGAGGGTACGAGCAGTACTTC
cdr3_aa: CASTLVGLAGGYEQYF

v_call: TRBV9
j_call: TRBJ2-1
d_call: TRBD2
cdr3_length: 15
clone_size: few
cdr3_nt: TGTGCCAGCAGCGTTTCCGGACTAGCGGACAATGAGCAGTTCTTC
cdr3_aa: CASSVSGLADNEQFF

v_call: TRBV20-1
j_call: TRBJ2-2
d_call: .
cdr3_length: 16
clone_size: few
cdr3_nt: TGCAGTGCTAGAGATGAGATAGGGTTCGATACCGGGGAGCTGTTTTTT
cdr3_aa: CSARDEIGFDTGELFF

v_call: TRBV20-1
j_call: TRBJ2-7
d_call: TRBD2
cdr3_length: 15
clone_size: many
cdr3_nt: TGCAGTGCTAGAGAGGGGACTAGCGGTGTCTACGAGCAGTACTTC
cdr3_aa: CSAREGTSGVYEQYF

v_call: TRBV27
j_call: TRBJ1-4
d_call: .
cdr3_length: 15
clone_size: .
cdr3_nt: TGTGCCAGCAGTTTATCTACAGGGATTGGGGAAAAACTGTTTTTT
cdr3_aa: CASSLSTGIGEKLFF

v_call: TRBV2
j_call: TRBJ1-1
d_call: .
cdr3_length: 13
clone_size: many
cdr3_nt: TGTGCCAGCATGGGAGTGACTGGAACTGAAGCTTTCTTT
cdr3_aa: CASMGVTGTEAFF

v_call: TRBV29-1
j_call: TRBJ2-1
d_call: .
cdr3_length: 11
clone_size: few
cdr3_nt: TGCAGCGTAGGACCAGGCAATGAGCAGTTCTTC
cdr3_aa: CSVGPGNEQFF

v_call: TRBV12-3/TRBV12-4
j_call: TRBJ2-1
d_call: .
cdr3_length: 16
clone_size: many
cdr3_nt: TGTGCCAGCAGCCTTGTGGGGGGACTCTCCTACAATGAGCAGTTCTTC
cdr3_aa: CASSLVGGLSYNEQFF

v_call: TRBV12-3/TRBV12-4
j_call: TRBJ2-1
d_call: .
cdr3_length: 16
clone_size: .
cdr3_nt: TGTGCCAGCAGGACGGAGGGACCCGCGACCTACAATGAGCAGTTCTTC
cdr3_aa: CASRTEGPATYNEQFF

v_call: TRBV12-3/TRBV12-4
j_call: TRBJ1-2
d_call: TRBD1
cdr3_length: 15
clone_size: .
cdr3_nt: TGTGCCAGCAGCCCCTCCGGGACAGGGAATCGGGGCTACACCTTC
cdr3_aa: CASSPSGTGNRGYTF

v_call: TRBV7-9
j_call: TRBJ2-7
d_call: .
cdr3_length: 13
clone_size: .
cdr3_nt: TGTGCCAGCAGCCAGCAGGGGGGAGGAGAGCAGTACTTC
cdr3_aa: CASSQQGGGEQYF

v_call: TRBV27
j_call: TRBJ2-1
d_call: TRBD2
cdr3_length: 15
clone_size: .
cdr3_nt: TGTGCCAGCAGTGTCCCGGGACTAGCGGGCGGAAGGCAGTTCTTC
cdr3_aa: CASSVPGLAGGRQFF

v_call: TRBV21-1
j_call: TRBJ1-5
d_call: .
cdr3_length: 18
clone_size: .
cdr3_nt: TGTGCCAGCAGCCTCCTTCCTCTGGACAGGGAAGGGTATCAGCCCCAGCATTTT
cdr3_aa: CASSLLPLDREGYQPQHF

v_call: TRBV4-2
j_call: TRBJ2-3
d_call: TRBD2
cdr3_length: 16
clone_size: many
cdr3_nt: TGTGCCAGCAGCCCAGAGACTAGCGGGAGAACAGATACGCAGTATTTT
cdr3_aa: CASSPETSGRTDTQYF

v_call: TRBV30
j_call: TRBJ1-3
d_call: .
cdr3_length: 14
clone_size: .
cdr3_nt: TGTGCCTGGAGTTCGGGGCCCGCTGGAAACACCATATATTTT
cdr3_aa: CAWSSGPAGNTIYF

v_call: TRBV12-3/TRBV12-4
j_call: TRBJ1-2
d_call: TRBD1
cdr3_length: 13
clone_size: many
cdr3_nt: TGTGCCAGCAGCGGGGGACAGGACTATGGCTACACCTTC
cdr3_aa: CASSGGQDYGYTF

v_call: TRBV27
j_call: TRBJ2-2
d_call: TRBD2
cdr3_length: 15
clone_size: few
cdr3_nt: TGTGCCAGCAGTTTATCCCGACTAGCAACCGGGGAGCTGTTTTTT
cdr3_aa: CASSLSRLATGELFF

v_call: TRBV27
j_call: TRBJ2-3
d_call: .
cdr3_length: 17
clone_size: many
cdr3_nt: TGTGCCAGCAGAAGAGCGTACTCCCCACCTAACACAGATACGCAGTATTTT
cdr3_aa: CASRRAYSPPNTDTQYF

v_call: TRBV12-3/TRBV12-4
j_call: TRBJ2-3
d_call: .
cdr3_length: 11
clone_size: many
cdr3_nt: TGTGCCAGCAGTTTCACAGATACGCAGTATTTT
cdr3_aa: CASSFTDTQYF

v_call: TRBV5-6
j_call: TRBJ2-7
d_call: TRBD2
cdr3_length: 14
clone_size: .
cdr3_nt: TGTGCCAGCAGCTCCACTAGCGGAGTCTACGAGCAGTACTTC
cdr3_aa: CASSSTSGVYEQYF

v_call: TRBV19
j_call: TRBJ2-1
d_call: TRBD2
cdr3_length: 17
clone_size: medium-sized
cdr3_nt: TGTGCCAGTAAAGGTTTTGGACTAGAGGTTACGGGGGATGAGCAGTTCTTC
cdr3_aa: CASKGFGLEVTGDEQFF

v_call: TRBV10-3
j_call: TRBJ2-7
d_call: TRBD1
cdr3_length: 14
clone_size: few
cdr3_nt: TGTGCCATTAGGGACAGTTTTGGGCCCTACGAGCAGTACTTC
cdr3_aa: CAIRDSFGPYEQYF

v_call: TRBV5-8
j_call: TRBJ1-1
d_call: .
cdr3_length: 13
clone_size: few
cdr3_nt: TGTGCCAGCAGCTTGGTCAAAGACACTGAAGCTTTCTTT
cdr3_aa: CASSLVKDTEAFF

v_call: TRBV20-1
j_call: TRBJ2-7
d_call: TRBD2
cdr3_length: 13
clone_size: .
cdr3_nt: TGCAGTGCCCAACGGACGGGAGGGCGGGAGCAGTACTTC
cdr3_aa: CSAQRTGGREQYF

v_call: TRBV28
j_call: TRBJ2-3
d_call: .
cdr3_length: 14
clone_size: .
cdr3_nt: TGTGCCAGCGTTCAGGGCCCTTCCACAGATACGCAGTATTTT
cdr3_aa: CASVQGPSTDTQYF

v_call: TRBV5-6
j_call: TRBJ2-1
d_call: TRBD2
cdr3_length: 15
clone_size: .
cdr3_nt: TGTGCCAGCGCCCCTAAGCGGGAGGGTCTCAATGAGCAGTTCTTC
cdr3_aa: CASAPKREGLNEQFF

v_call: TRBV5-8
j_call: TRBJ1-1
d_call: .
cdr3_length: 14
clone_size: .
cdr3_nt: TGTGCCATCAGCTGGGGGGAAACAGGCTGGGGAGCTTTCTTT
cdr3_aa: CAISWGETGWGAFF

v_call: TRBV19
j_call: TRBJ2-7
d_call: .
cdr3_length: 13
clone_size: few
cdr3_nt: TGTGCCAGTAGTATACTTAGCGGCGACGAGCAGTACTTC
cdr3_aa: CASSILSGDEQYF

v_call: TRBV9
j_call: TRBJ2-5
d_call: .
cdr3_length: 15
clone_size: .
cdr3_nt: TGTGCCAGCAGCCTGGGGGGGGCAGCACAAGAGACCCAGTACTTC
cdr3_aa: CASSLGGAAQETQYF

v_call: TRBV11-2
j_call: TRBJ2-5
d_call: TRBD1
cdr3_length: 15
clone_size: .
cdr3_nt: TGTGCCAGCAGCGACAGGGGTTATAACCAAGAGACCCAGTACTTC
cdr3_aa: CASSDRGYNQETQYF

v_call: TRBV9
j_call: TRBJ2-2
d_call: TRBD1
cdr3_length: 15
clone_size: few
cdr3_nt: TGTGCCAGCAGCGTAGATGACAGGGCGGCCGGGGAGCTGTTTTTT
cdr3_aa: CASSVDDRAAGELFF

v_call: TRBV7-8
j_call: TRBJ1-6
d_call: .
cdr3_length: 12
clone_size: few
cdr3_nt: TGTGCCAGCAGCTTAGGAGAATCACCCCTCCACTTT
cdr3_aa: CASSLGESPLHF

v_call: TRBV7-2
j_call: TRBJ2-7
d_call: TRBD1
cdr3_length: 17
clone_size: few
cdr3_nt: TGTGCCAGCAGCTACGCCATACAGGGACAGTCTTTTTACGAGCAGTACTTC
cdr3_aa: CASSYAIQGQSFYEQYF

v_call: TRBV5-1
j_call: TRBJ2-1
d_call: .
cdr3_length: 15
clone_size: many
cdr3_nt: TGCGCCAGCAGAGCTGAGATTCGGAATGGCGATGAGCAGTTCTTC
cdr3_aa: CASRAEIRNGDEQFF

v_call: TRBV4-2
j_call: TRBJ1-1
d_call: TRBD1
cdr3_length: 16
clone_size: .
cdr3_nt: TGTGCCAGCAGCTTCCGAGACAGGGCGAGAGGCACTGAAGCTTTCTTT
cdr3_aa: CASSFRDRARGTEAFF

v_call: TRBV11-2
j_call: TRBJ2-1
d_call: TRBD2
cdr3_length: 12
clone_size: few
cdr3_nt: TGTGCCAGCAGCTTAGGAGGGAGGGGCCAGTTCTTC
cdr3_aa: CASSLGGRGQFF

v_call: TRBV20-1
j_call: TRBJ2-2
d_call: .
cdr3_length: 13
clone_size: few
cdr3_nt: TGCAGTGCTAGAGCCGGGAACACCGGGGAGCTGTTTTTT
cdr3_aa: CSARAGNTGELFF

v_call: TRBV2
j_call: TRBJ2-5
d_call: .
cdr3_length: 16
clone_size: .
cdr3_nt: TGTGCCAGCAGTTCACCGTTAGGGAGAGAGTCAGAGACCCAGTACTTC
cdr3_aa: CASSSPLGRESETQYF

v_call: TRBV20-1
j_call: TRBJ1-1
d_call: .
cdr3_length: 13
clone_size: many
cdr3_nt: TGCAGTGCTGAGGACGGAAAAAACACTGAAGCTTTCTTT
cdr3_aa: CSAEDGKNTEAFF

v_call: TRBV7-9
j_call: TRBJ2-2
d_call: .
cdr3_length: 12
clone_size: many
cdr3_nt: TGTGCCAGCAGCTACAGGGCCGGGGAGCTGTTTTTT
cdr3_aa: CASSYRAGELFF

v_call: TRBV5-6
j_call: TRBJ2-4
d_call: TRBD2
cdr3_length: 18
clone_size: many
cdr3_nt: TGTGCCAGCAGCACCTTAGCGGGAGGGACTCTAGCCAAAAACATTCAGTACTTC
cdr3_aa: CASSTLAGGTLAKNIQYF

v_call: TRBV29-1
j_call: TRBJ2-5
d_call: .
cdr3_length: 10
clone_size: many
cdr3_nt: TGCAGCGTTGCCCAAGAGACCCAGTACTTC
cdr3_aa: CSVAQETQYF

v_call: TRBV7-6
j_call: TRBJ1-2
d_call: TRBD1
cdr3_length: 15
clone_size: many
cdr3_nt: TGTGCCAGCAGCCTACAGGGGGCAGGAAACTATGGCTACACCTTC
cdr3_aa: CASSLQGAGNYGYTF

v_call: TRBV27
j_call: TRBJ2-1
d_call: TRBD2
cdr3_length: 17
clone_size: .
cdr3_nt: TGTGCCAGCAGTTTATGGGCTAGCGGGGGAGGGGCCAATGAGCAGTTCTTC
cdr3_aa: CASSLWASGGGANEQFF

v_call: TRBV6-5
j_call: TRBJ1-2
d_call: .
cdr3_length: 12
clone_size: .
cdr3_nt: TGTGCCAGCAGCCTTCTGGGGGACGGCTACACCTTC
cdr3_aa: CASSLLGDGYTF

v_call: TRBV24-1
j_call: TRBJ2-7
d_call: .
cdr3_length: 13
clone_size: few
cdr3_nt: TGTGCCACCAGTGACCAGCGATCCTACGAGCAGTACTTC
cdr3_aa: CATSDQRSYEQYF